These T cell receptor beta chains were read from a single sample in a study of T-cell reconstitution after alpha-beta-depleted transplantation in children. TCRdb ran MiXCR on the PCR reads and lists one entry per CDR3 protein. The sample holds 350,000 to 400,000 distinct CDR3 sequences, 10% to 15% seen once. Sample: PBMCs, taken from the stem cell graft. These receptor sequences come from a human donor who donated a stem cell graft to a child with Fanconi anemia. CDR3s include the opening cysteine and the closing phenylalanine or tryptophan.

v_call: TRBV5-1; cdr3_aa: CASSLAGGSGANVLTF
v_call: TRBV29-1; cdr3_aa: CSVGRNTGELFF
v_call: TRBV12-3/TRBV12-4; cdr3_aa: CASSPGLGETQYF
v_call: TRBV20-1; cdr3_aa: CSARELAGPTDTQYF
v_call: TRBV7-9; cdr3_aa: CASSHDRRDEAFF
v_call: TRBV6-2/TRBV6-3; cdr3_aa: CASKTGVWHQPQHF
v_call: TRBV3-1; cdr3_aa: CASSQRRENTEAFF
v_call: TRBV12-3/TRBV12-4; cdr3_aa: CASSLEPGTKNIQYF
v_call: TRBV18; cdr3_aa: CASSHAQRNQETQYF
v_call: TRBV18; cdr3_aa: CASSPPRGVTEAFF
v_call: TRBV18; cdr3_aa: CASQGTNTGELFF
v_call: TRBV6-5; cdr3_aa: CASSSLRDRGIYTF
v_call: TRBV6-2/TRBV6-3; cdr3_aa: CASGLLGGGHNEQFF
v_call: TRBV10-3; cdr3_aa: CASEGVISGNTIYF
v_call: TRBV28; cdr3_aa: CASSLAAGANVLTF
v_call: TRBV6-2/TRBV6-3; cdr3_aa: CASSQRDYADTQYF
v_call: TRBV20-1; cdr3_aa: CSALGVGPQRAQETQYF
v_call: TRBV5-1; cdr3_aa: CASSHYGGGETQYF
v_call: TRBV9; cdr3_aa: CASSGGGRTGELFF
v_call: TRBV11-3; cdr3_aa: CASSSVGGSNEQFF
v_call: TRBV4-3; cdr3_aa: CASSLSLQGVQYF
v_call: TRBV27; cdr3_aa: CASSPDPTDTQYF
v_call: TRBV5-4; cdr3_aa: CASSLANGGQGGGYTF